Described below is a single TCR beta chain sequence and its context. This sample is drawn from a study of T cell changes during pregnancy in multiple sclerosis. This CDR3 is 16 amino acids long. The junction had 9 bases not matched to a gene; V was cut back by 6 bases and J by 1 base. CDR1 is MDHEN, CDR2 SYDVKM, per germline. Sequencing was performed with immunoSEQ multiplex PCR; in TCRdb, only in-frame clones are kept and a portion is missing. Of some 80,000 clones in the sample, roughly 90% were seen once. The sequencing used peripheral blood, collected in the first trimester of pregnancy. The chain uses TRBV28 and TRBJ1-5; TRBD1 aligns across 7 bases. This clonotype was sampled from a female donor with multiple sclerosis, enrolled in a pregnancy study. The CDR3 DNA sequence: TGTGCCAGCAGCCAAACAGGGGAAGGAAGCAATCAGCCCCAGCATTTT. Translated: CASSQTGEGSNQPQHF.